The sequence of this T cell receptor beta chain was determined in a study of blood T cell repertoires in COVID-19. Germline-derived CDR1 and CDR2 are MGHRA and YSYEKL. The CDR3 is made up of 16 amino acids. V lost 3 bases to trimming and J lost 7 bases, with 18 bases between them. Original analysis: By means of reference gene primer amplification, nucleated cell counts were estimated. The data were produced by immunoSEQ multiplex PCR, yet TCRdb's version contains in-frame clones alone and is incomplete. Clone size and V and J calls were adopted from that table, with D and trimming inferred from the DNA. The data show about 140,000 clones, approximately 89% seen once.

The receptor was derived from a human donor in a cohort sampled during active COVID-19. The V gene is TRBV4-1, the J gene TRBJ2-2; tentative D call: TRBD1 (6 bases). What was sequenced was peripheral blood. The CDR3 here is CASSHEPEGGHGELFF. The CDR3 DNA follows: TGCGCCAGCAGCCACGAACCTGAAGGGGGTCACGGGGAGCTGTTTTTT.